The 22 T cell receptor beta chains below come from one sample, sequenced in a study of control samples from healthy donors and cancer patients. This table comes from immunoSEQ multiplex PCR, and its TCRdb copy is limited to in-frame clones, with some not included. The table has more than 150,000 clones, approximately 92% seen once. The specimen sequenced was blood. Source of these receptors: a man between 18 and 35 years old in good health.

CDR3 nucleotides: TGTGCCAGCAGCCCCCGGAGAGGGTCCTATAATTCACCCCTCCACTTT. Amino acids: CASSPRRGSYNSPLHF. The chain carries TRBV3-1 (or the pseudogene TRBV3-2) and TRBJ1-6; D uncertain. Looked up from germline, CDR1 is LGHDT and CDR2 is YNNKEL (reference sequence). The CDR3 sequence is 16 residues long. V dropped 4 bases and J dropped 1 base, with 11 bases sitting between them.

The genes are TRBV11-2 and TRBJ2-1; 7 bases align to TRBD2. With 1 base clipped from V and 2 bases from J, the junction kept 5 bases outside the gene matches. The CDR3 is made up of 16 amino acids. CDR1 is SGHAT and CDR2 is FQNNGV in the germline V gene. The CDR3 reads CASSLAPLAAYNEQFF. CDR3 sequence (DNA): TGTGCCAGCAGCTTAGCCCCTCTAGCGGCCTACAATGAGCAGTTCTTC.

The genes are TRBV29-1 and TRBJ2-1; TRBD1 is a possible D gene (6 bases). Trimming shortened V by 7 bases and J by 5 bases, and 15 bases separated the two germline ends. The CDR3 sequence is 13 residues long. Germline V gives CDR1 SQVTM, CDR2 ANQGSEA. In DNA, the CDR3 is TGCAGCGGCCAGAGACAGGCCCACAATGAGCAGTTCTTC. Translating gives CSGQRQAHNEQFF.

The genes are TRBV27 and TRBJ1-6, with D possibly being TRBD1 (5 bases). Trimming took 5 bases from V and 1 from J, leaving 9 bases between them. Germline lookup yields CDR1 MNHEY and CDR2 SMNVEV (reference sequence). The CDR3 length is 15 residues. CDR3 sequence: CASSPRVSYNSPLHF. CDR3 nucleotide sequence: TGTGCCAGCAGTCCCAGGGTGTCCTATAATTCACCCCTCCACTTT.

The gene calls are TRBV19 and TRBJ1-6; D unresolved. Germline values: CDR1 LNHDA, CDR2 SQIVND (reference sequence). CDR3 size: 12 residues. V lost 7 bases and J 7 bases, leaving 8 bases between the germline ends. The CDR3 coding sequence is TGTGCCAGTATGAGCGGGAATTCACCCCTCCACTTT. It is translated as CASMSGNSPLHF.

Comments on this clone: The sample holds other DNA sequences that translate to the same CDR3. The chain has TRBV9 and TRBJ2-5; D may be TRBD1 or TRBD2 (6 bases each). Germline lookup yields CDR1 SGDLS and CDR2 YYNGEE. Trimming stripped 0 bases from V and 2 bases from J, with 8 bases between. This CDR3 spans 14 amino acids. CDR3 region: CASSVGGGQETQYF. In DNA, the CDR3 is TGTGCCAGCAGCGTAGGAGGGGGGCAAGAGACCCAGTACTTC.

The chain employs TRBV10-3 and TRBJ2-3; D remains ambiguous. Germline CDR1 ENHRY, CDR2 SYGVKD. The CDR3 has 13 residues. Trimming left V 8 bases short and J 1 base short, with 10 bases between. The CDR3 loop reads CAIAREGTDTQYF. The CDR3 region has the DNA TGTGCCATCGCCCGAGAGGGCACAGATACGCAGTATTTT.

The chain combines TRBV6-1 with TRBJ1-5; D is uncertain. Germline V lookup: CDR1 MNHNS, CDR2 SASEGT. This CDR3 has 17 residues. V lost 1 base, J lost 0 bases, and 13 bases lay in between. CDR3: CASSEGGGPYSNQPQHF. DNA of the CDR3: TGTGCCAGCAGTGAAGGGGGTGGCCCGTATAGCAATCAGCCCCAGCATTTT.

V usage is TRBV28 and J usage is TRBJ1-2; 7 bases fit TRBD1. The junction had 14 bases not matched to a gene; V was cut back by 6 bases and J by 4 bases. This CDR3 is built from 16 residues. Germline V gene lookup returns CDR1 MDHEN and CDR2 SYDVKM. The DNA for the CDR3 is TGTGCCAGCAGCCCAGGGGTGGTAGGACAGGTCTATGGCTACACCTTC. Translation: CASSPGVVGQVYGYTF.

The gene calls are TRBV13 and TRBJ2-7; 13 bases map to TRBD2. There are 17 residues in the CDR3. Germline CDR1 and CDR2: PRHDT and FYEKMQ (reference sequence). V shed 5 bases and J 3 bases; nucleotides not matched to a gene: 10. The CDR3 nucleotides read TGTGCCAGCAGCCCACGACCAGGACTAGCGGGGGTCTACGAGCAGTACTTC. Encoded protein: CASSPRPGLAGVYEQYF.

The genes are TRBV21-1 and TRBJ2-1. TRBV21-1 is a known pseudogene. This CDR3 has 16 residues. The CDR3 region is CASRLQRTGAFEGQFF. CDR3 nucleotides: TGTGCCAGCCGATTACAGAGGACCGGGGCCTTTGAAGGGCAGTTCTTC.

CDR3 DNA: TGTGCCAGCAGCTTAGCAGGGGTAGTGCCTGGGGCCAACGTCCTGACTTTC. As protein: CASSLAGVVPGANVLTF. The V gene is TRBV7-9, the J gene TRBJ2-6; the D gene is possibly TRBD1 (5 bases). Germline V gene lookup returns CDR1 SEHNR and CDR2 FQNEAQ (reference sequence). V dropped 0 bases and J dropped 2 bases, with 11 bases sitting between them. The CDR3 loop spans 17 amino acids.

The chain carries TRBV5-4 and TRBJ2-2, with 12 bases identical to TRBD2. V dropped 0 bases and J dropped 6; count of bases not matched to a gene: 3. Looked up from germline, CDR1 is SGHNT and CDR2 is YYREEE (reference sequence). CDR3 length: 16 amino acids. CDR3 protein: CASSLGLAGGPGELFF. CDR3 DNA sequence: TGTGCCAGCAGCTTGGGGCTAGCGGGGGGGCCCGGGGAGCTGTTTTTT. Complete variable domain (other parts from reference TRBV5-4 and TRBJ2-2): ETGVTQSPTHLIKTRGQQVTLRCSSQSGHNTVSWYQQALGQGPQFIFQYYREEENGRGNFPPRFSGLQFPNYSSELNVNALELDDSALYLCASSLGLAGGPGELFFGEGSRLTVL.

This clone was counted a few times. The chain has TRBV6-2 or TRBV6-3 and TRBJ1-6; unclear D gene. V lost 2 bases, J lost 10 bases, and 12 bases lay in between. CDR1 and CDR2 (germline): MNHEY, SVGEGT. The CDR3 is made up of 14 amino acids. DNA for the CDR3: TGTGCCAGCAGTTACCTCCTTGGGGAGTCACCCCTCCACTTT. Translated: CASSYLLGESPLHF.

CDR3 nucleotides: TGTGCCAGCACCATCGGAAGGGGCAGCTATGGCTACACCTTC. This encodes CASTIGRGSYGYTF. V usage is TRBV28 and J usage is TRBJ1-2; perhaps TRBD1 as D (5 bases). Trimming took 7 bases from V and 4 from J, leaving 16 bases between them. Germline CDR1 and CDR2: MDHEN and SYDVKM. CDR3 length: 14 residues.

The V gene is TRBV6-5, the J gene TRBJ1-6; 8 bases fit TRBD1. V dropped 6 bases and J dropped 13; count of bases not matched to a gene: 14. From germline, CDR1 is MNHEY and CDR2 SVGAGI. The CDR3 has 15 residues. DNA for the CDR3: TGTGCCAGCAGCCGTCTTGGGACAGGATCCCCCCCCCTCCACTTT. Translation gives CASSRLGTGSPPLHF.

This clone has only one observation. V gene TRBV6-6 combines with J gene TRBJ1-4; D not certain. Germline lookup yields CDR1 MNHNY and CDR2 SVGAGI (reference sequence). This CDR3 has 11 amino acids. The V and J ends lost 5 bases and 6 bases respectively, with 4 bases between them. CDR3 sequence (DNA): TGTGCCAGCAGTCCGGATGAAAAACTGTTTTTT. It specifies CASSPDEKLFF.

This rearrangement joins TRBV5-1 to TRBJ2-7; 8 nucleotides agree with TRBD1. This CDR3 is built from 14 residues. Germline CDR1 is SGHRS and CDR2 is YFSETQ. V gave up 3 bases and J gave up 3 bases; unmatched junction bases: 5. The CDR3 protein is CASSWTGTGYEQYF. The CDR3 nucleotides are TGCGCCAGCAGCTGGACCGGGACAGGCTACGAGCAGTACTTC.

The chain has TRBV9 and TRBJ2-3; maybe TRBD1 (5 bases). This CDR3 is built from 15 residues. Germline V CDR1 and CDR2: SGDLS, YYNGEE. The germline V and J ends were trimmed by 0 bases and 1 base, with 9 bases remaining between them. CDR3 bases: TGTGCCAGCAGCGTAGAGGCAGGGCGCACAGATACGCAGTATTTT. Protein: CASSVEAGRTDTQYF.

V and J are TRBV5-4 and TRBJ1-6; no clear D. CDR3 length: 15 amino acids. The V end was cut by 3 bases, the J end by 8 bases, with 15 bases between. Per the germline V gene, CDR1 is SGHNT and CDR2 is YYREEE (reference sequence). CDR3 sequence: CASSYGEGGDSPLHF. The CDR3 DNA is TGTGCCAGCAGCTATGGGGAGGGTGGGGATTCACCCCTCCACTTT.

The chain employs TRBV24-1 and TRBJ2-7; TRBD1 might be the D (5 bases). V shed 4 bases and J shed 0 bases, with 9 bases lying between them. This CDR3 is 14 amino acids long. The germline V gene has CDR1 KGHDR and CDR2 SFDVKD. As DNA, the CDR3 is TGTGCCACCAGTGAGGCAGGGCGCTCCTACGAGCAGTACTTC. This codes for CATSEAGRSYEQYF.

The chain carries TRBV9 and TRBJ2-1; D gene unclear. The V end was cut by 2 bases, the J end by 0 bases, with 6 bases between. CDR1 and CDR2 from the germline V gene are SGDLS and YYNGEE. The CDR3 extends over 14 amino acids. DNA of the CDR3: TGTGCCAGCAGCGTCTCGAGCTCCTACAATGAGCAGTTCTTC. Amino acid sequence: CASSVSSSYNEQFF.